Below, 15 T cell receptor beta chains from the same sample are listed, as sequenced in a study of identical twins (dated by TCRdb to about 2016). Library creation used 5' RACE. Sequencing used an Illumina HiSeq 2000. TCRdb reprocessing: public reads trimmed at Q25 with fastp, clones called with MiXCR, in-frame beta chains kept. Rows with one shared CDR3 protein collapse into an entry with the most common genes and DNA. The sample has under 300,000 distinct CDR3 sequences on record, about 14% of them singletons. Around 8.3% of the sample lies in the top ten. Material: memory (CD45RO+) T cells sorted from blood. The cell subset or site label, read with the paper, signifies: CD45RO+ enriched T cells. The receptors come from a woman younger than 35 in good health.

V gene TRBV9 combines with J gene TRBJ2-1; TRBD2 matches 9 bases. The CDR3 runs to 16 residues. Germline CDR1 reads SGDLS; CDR2 reads YYNGEE. Unmatched junction bases numbered 10, after V lost 0 bases and J lost 9 bases. The chain's CDR3 is CASSVGLRAGGFEQFF. The CDR3 region has the DNA TGTGCCAGCAGCGTAGGGTTGCGGGCGGGGGGGTTTGAGCAGTTCTTC.

This clonotype was recorded many times. The chain joins TRBV12-3 or TRBV12-4 to TRBJ1-4, with 7 nucleotides matching TRBD1. Losses at the gene ends were 6 bases for V and 5 bases for J; bases not matched to a gene: 12. This CDR3 is 16 amino acids long. Here the CDR3 reads CASRKTRDSANEKLFF. The CDR3 nucleotides read TGTGCCAGCAGGAAAACTCGGGACAGCGCGAATGAAAAACTGTTTTTT.

This clonotype came up a few times. The genes are TRBV11-2 and TRBJ2-3, with D perhaps matching TRBD2 (6 bases). Germline-derived CDR1 and CDR2 are SGHAT and FQNNGV. The CDR3 extends over 19 amino acids. V was clipped by 0 bases and J by 2 bases, with 21 bases between them. The DNA of the CDR3 is TGTGCCAGCAGCTTAGATAATTGGGGAGGAGGCCCATCCACAGATACGCAGTATTTT. This translates into CASSLDNWGGGPSTDTQYF.

This clonotype was seen a few times. The CDR3 DNA reads as TGTGCCAGCAGCCGGGAGACTAACACTGAAGCTTTCTTT. Amino acid sequence: CASSRETNTEAFF. This chain joins TRBV11-1 and TRBJ1-1; no clear D gene. CDR3 length: 13 amino acids. Germline assignment: CDR1 SGHAT and CDR2 FQDESV (reference sequence). The V and J ends lost 5 bases and 2 bases respectively, with 9 bases between them.

This clonotype occurred many times. The chain combines TRBV4-2 with TRBJ1-2; D call uncertain. CDR1 is LGHNA, CDR2 YNFKEQ, per germline. V lost 0 bases and J lost 0, with 11 bases in between. This CDR3 spans 16 amino acids. In DNA form, the CDR3 reads TGTGCCAGCAGCCAAGACCAGAATACTGCTAACTATGGCTACACCTTC. It translates to CASSQDQNTANYGYTF.

This clonotype occurred a few times. The chain uses TRBV27 and TRBJ2-7; 7 positions match TRBD1. The trim removed 6 bases at V and 3 bases at J, leaving 8 bases unmatched. Germline V gene sequence: CDR1 MNHEY, CDR2 SMNVEV (reference sequence). This CDR3 is built from 14 residues. The CDR3 DNA reads as TGTGCCAGCAGCAGGACAGGTATTTTCTACGAGCAGTACTTC. Residues: CASSRTGIFYEQYF.

The chain combines TRBV5-1 with TRBJ1-2, with D perhaps TRBD1 (6 bases). The CDR3 sequence is 15 residues long. The germline CDR1 and CDR2 sequences are SGHRS and YFSETQ. Trimming took off 4 bases at V and 2 bases at J, with 15 bases between the two ends. Here the CDR3 reads CASSGTGSTNYGYTF. CDR3 DNA sequence: TGCGCCAGCAGCGGCACAGGGTCCACCAACTATGGCTACACCTTC.

This chain links TRBV20-1 with TRBJ2-7; D unclear. Trimming left V 4 bases short and J 2 bases short, with 6 bases between. The CDR3 totals 11 residues. Germline V lookup: CDR1 DFQATT, CDR2 SNEGSKA (reference sequence). Here the CDR3 reads CSAKAPYEQYF. The CDR3 nucleotides are TGCAGTGCTAAGGCCCCCTACGAGCAGTACTTC.

The V gene is TRBV11-2, the J gene TRBJ2-5; D is possibly TRBD2 (5 bases). The CDR3 contains 17 residues. With 0 bases removed from V and 5 bases from J, the gap between germline ends came to 19 bases. Germline CDR1 is SGHAT and CDR2 is FQNNGV. The CDR3, as DNA: TGTGCCAGCAGCTTAGATTTAATGATAAGCGCGGGTGAGACCCAGTACTTC. It encodes CASSLDLMISAGETQYF.

This sequence joins TRBV20-1 and TRBJ1-1, with D unresolved. V lost 1 base and J 13 bases, leaving 10 bases between the germline ends. This CDR3 has 10 residues. CDR1 and CDR2 from the germline V gene are DFQATT and SNEGSKA (reference sequence). CDR3 sequence: CSARGEVRFF. The CDR3 DNA sequence: TGCAGTGCTAGAGGGGAGGTCCGTTTCTTT.

The V gene is TRBV4-1, the J gene TRBJ2-3, with 8 bases aligning to TRBD2. This CDR3 has 17 residues. CDR1 is MGHRA and CDR2 is YSYEKL in the germline V gene. Losses at the gene ends were 1 base for V and 0 bases for J; bases not matched to a gene: 6. CDR3 DNA sequence: TGCGCCAGCAGCCAAGTGACGCTAGCGGGTAGCACAGATACGCAGTATTTT. As protein: CASSQVTLAGSTDTQYF.

The table lists this clonotype with a few counts. The chain carries TRBV6-5 and TRBJ2-2; no clear D. The CDR3 totals 14 residues. Germline loops: CDR1 MNHEY, CDR2 SVGAGI. V lost 2 bases to trimming and J lost 2 bases, with 6 bases between them. The CDR3 bases are TGTGCCAGCAGTTACAGACTCAACACCGGGGAGCTGTTTTTT. Protein: CASSYRLNTGELFF.

At least ten counts were recorded for this clonotype. The J gene is TRBJ2-3, the V gene TRBV9; 8 bases align to TRBD1. Losses at the gene ends were 2 bases for V and 3 bases for J; bases not matched to a gene: 5. CDR3 length: 15 residues. CDR1 and CDR2 (germline): SGDLS, YYNGEE. CDR3 in amino acids: CASSVYQGATDTQYF. The CDR3 coding sequence is TGTGCCAGCAGCGTTTACCAGGGGGCTACAGATACGCAGTATTTT.

This chain uses TRBV12-3 or TRBV12-4 with TRBJ1-2; D gene ambiguous. V lost 4 bases, J lost 8 bases, and 11 bases lay in between. This CDR3 has 12 amino acids. The CDR3 DNA reads as TGTGCCAGCAGTTGGGTCCAAGGAGGCTACACCTTC. Its translation is CASSWVQGGYTF.

This clonotype was counted many times. This chain uses TRBV5-1 with TRBJ1-2, with no clear D. Germline CDR1 is SGHRS and CDR2 is YFSETQ. V lost 4 bases and J lost 2, with 3 bases in between. The CDR3 sequence is 11 residues long. The CDR3 is CASSNNYGYTF. The CDR3 DNA follows: TGCGCCAGCAGCAACAACTATGGCTACACCTTC.